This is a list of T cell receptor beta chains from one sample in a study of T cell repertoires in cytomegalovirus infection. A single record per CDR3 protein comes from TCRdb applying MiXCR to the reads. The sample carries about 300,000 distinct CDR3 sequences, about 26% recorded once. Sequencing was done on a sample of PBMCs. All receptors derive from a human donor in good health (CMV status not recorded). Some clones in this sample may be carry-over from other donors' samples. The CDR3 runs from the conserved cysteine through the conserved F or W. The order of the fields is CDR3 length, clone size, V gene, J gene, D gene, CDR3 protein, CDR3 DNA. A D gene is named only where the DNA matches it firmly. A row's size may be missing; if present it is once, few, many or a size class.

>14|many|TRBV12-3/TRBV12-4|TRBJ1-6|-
CASRREQGNSPLHF
TGTGCCAGCAGGCGGGAGCAGGGAAATTCACCCCTCCACTTT
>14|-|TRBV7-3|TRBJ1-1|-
CASSPQVQNTEAFF
TGTGCCAGCAGCCCACAAGTCCAGAACACTGAAGCTTTCTTT
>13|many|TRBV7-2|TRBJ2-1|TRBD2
CASSFSGREEQFF
TGTGCCAGCAGCTTCAGCGGGAGGGAGGAGCAGTTCTTC
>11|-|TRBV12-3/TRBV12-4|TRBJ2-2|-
CASKRPGELFF
TGTGCCAGCAAACGTCCCGGGGAGCTGTTTTTT
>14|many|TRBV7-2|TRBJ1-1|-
CASSLVGGNTEAFF
TGTGCCAGCAGCTTAGTGGGGGGCAACACTGAAGCTTTCTTT
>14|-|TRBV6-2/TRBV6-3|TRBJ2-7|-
CASAKSGSYYEQYF
TGTGCCAGCGCAAAATCGGGATCGTACTACGAGCAGTACTTC
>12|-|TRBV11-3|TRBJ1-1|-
CASSHRSTEAFF
TGTGCCAGCAGCCATCGTTCCACTGAAGCTTTCTTT
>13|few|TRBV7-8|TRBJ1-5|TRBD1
CASRDRVNQPQHF
TGTGCCAGCAGGGACAGGGTCAATCAGCCCCAACATTTT
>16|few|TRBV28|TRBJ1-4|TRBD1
CASSPMGQGDHEKLFF
TGTGCCAGCAGCCCTATGGGACAGGGAGATCACGAAAAACTGTTTTTT
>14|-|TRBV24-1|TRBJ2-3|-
CATSRTDSTDTQYF
TGTGCCACCAGCAGGACGGATAGCACAGATACGCAGTATTTT
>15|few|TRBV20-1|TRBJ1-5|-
CSARDSGSSNQPQHF
TGCAGTGCTAGAGACTCGGGGTCTAGCAATCAGCCCCAGCATTTT
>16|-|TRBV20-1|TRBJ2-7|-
CSARARGRDFTYEQYF
TGCAGTGCTAGAGCTCGCGGCCGGGACTTCACCTACGAGCAGTACTTC
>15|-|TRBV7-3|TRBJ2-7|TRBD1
CASSQGSRGPYEQYF
TGTGCCAGCAGCCAGGGGAGCAGGGGGCCCTACGAGCAGTACTTC
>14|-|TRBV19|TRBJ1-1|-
CASSIGNLNTEAFF
TGTGCCAGTAGTATTGGGAATTTGAACACTGAAGCTTTCTTT
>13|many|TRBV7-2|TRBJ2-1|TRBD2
CASSQGREDEQFF
TGTGCCAGCAGCCAAGGGCGGGAGGATGAGCAGTTCTTC
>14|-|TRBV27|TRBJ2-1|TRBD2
CASALATTYNEQFF
TGTGCCAGCGCACTAGCGACTACCTACAATGAGCAGTTCTTC
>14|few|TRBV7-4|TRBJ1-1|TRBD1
CASSPTATGAEAFF
TGTGCCAGCAGCCCTACCGCGACAGGGGCTGAAGCTTTCTTT
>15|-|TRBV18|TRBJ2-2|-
CASSPPGVATGELFF
TGTGCCAGCTCACCACCGGGGGTAGCCACCGGGGAGCTGTTTTTT
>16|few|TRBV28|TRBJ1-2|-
CASSSIDSRDTYGYTF
TGTGCCAGCAGTTCTATAGACTCCCGGGACACCTATGGCTACACCTTC
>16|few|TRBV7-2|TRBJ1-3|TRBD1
CASSFNRGGSGNTIYF
TGTGCCAGCAGCTTCAACAGGGGCGGCTCTGGAAACACCATATATTTT
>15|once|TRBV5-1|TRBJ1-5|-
CASSLDDPSNQPQHF
TGCGCCAGCAGCTTGGACGACCCAAGCAATCAGCCCCAGCATTTT
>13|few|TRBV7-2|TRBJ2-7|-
CASRKIGSYEQYF
TGTGCCAGCAGAAAAATCGGGTCTTACGAGCAGTACTTC
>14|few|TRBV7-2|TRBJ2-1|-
CASSLGTSNNEQFF
TGTGCCAGCAGCTTAGGGACATCTAACAATGAGCAGTTCTTC